This T cell receptor beta chain originates from a study of blood T cells in healthy people across ages. A J-beta primer mix and a sample-barcoded 5' primer were used in a second PCR of roughly 6 to 11 cycles. MiXCR, run by TCRdb on the 5' RACE reads, gives a single entry per CDR3 protein. The sample contains approximately 730,000 distinct CDR3 sequences, around half of which appear only once. The sequence was obtained from a man aged 80 or over in good health. Sequencing was done on a sample of blood.

The CDR3 reads CSARVGGRNTEAFF. Written as DNA, the CDR3 is TGCAGTGCTAGAGTCGGAGGGCGGAACACTGAAGCTTTCTTT. The chain has TRBV20-1 and TRBJ1-1; D unclear. V was clipped by 1 base and J by 1 base, with 10 bases between them. The CDR3 totals 14 residues. Germline CDR1 reads DFQATT; CDR2 reads SNEGSKA (reference sequence).